These 12 T cell receptor beta chains originate from one sample sequenced in a study of cytomegalovirus exposure and HLA in healthy donors. The method was immunoSEQ multiplex PCR; TCRdb's version includes in-frame clones alone and lacks a portion of them. The sample includes 150,000 to 200,000 clones, 85% seen only once; the top ten take approximately 15%. Input material: PBMCs. The source of these receptors is a man aged 18 to 29 in good health and CMV-seropositive.

This chain uses TRBV2 with TRBJ2-7; possibly TRBD2 for D (6 bases). The V end lost 5 bases, the J end lost 3 bases, and 14 bases lay between the germline ends. The CDR3 sequence is 14 residues long. Germline V gene sequence: CDR1 SNHLY, CDR2 FYNNEI. CDR3 region: CASSPGTGSYEQYF. The CDR3 DNA reads as TGTGCCAGCAGTCCCGGGACTGGGAGCTACGAGCAGTACTTC.

The chain carries TRBV27 and TRBJ2-1; TRBD2 matches at 10 bases. The V gene's germline CDR1 is MNHEY and CDR2 SMNVEV (reference sequence). Trimming took 6 bases from V and 9 from J; bases not matched to a gene: 8. This CDR3 region has 14 residues. In DNA, the CDR3 is TGTGCCAGCAGGGGTCCTAGCGGGAGTTCTGAGCAGTTCTTC. Its protein is CASRGPSGSSEQFF.

The chain links TRBV19 to TRBJ1-1, with 8 bases aligning to TRBD1. The CDR3 length is 16 residues. V was clipped by 8 bases and J by 5 bases; unmatched bases: 16. Germline loops: CDR1 LNHDA, CDR2 SQIVND (reference sequence). The DNA for the CDR3 is TGTGCCAGTCCTCTTCTTCGACAGGGGAGATGGACTGAAGCTTTCTTT. It yields the protein CASPLLRQGRWTEAFF.

The V call is TRBV7-2, the J call TRBJ1-2; no clear D gene. Trimming took 1 base from V and 6 from J, leaving 15 bases between them. Germline lookup yields CDR1 SGHTA and CDR2 FQGNSA. The CDR3 has 15 amino acids. CDR3 nucleotides: TGTGCCAGCAGCTTAGTAGGCGGCCAGCGAGATGGCTACACCTTC. Translating gives CASSLVGGQRDGYTF.

The chain joins TRBV28 to TRBJ1-5; 9 bases align to TRBD1. The CDR3 consists of 15 residues. With 6 bases clipped from V and 5 bases from J, the junction kept 8 bases outside the gene matches. Germline V gene sequence: CDR1 MDHEN, CDR2 SYDVKM. CDR3 nucleotide sequence: TGTGCCAGCAGGAGTACAGGGGGCCCCTATCAGCCCCAGCATTTT. It is translated as CASRSTGGPYQPQHF.

This sequence joins TRBV28 and TRBJ1-2; TRBD1 aligns across 7 bases. This CDR3 comprises 15 residues. V gave up 11 bases and J gave up 0 bases; unmatched junction bases: 12. Germline loops: CDR1 MDHEN, CDR2 SYDVKM. CDR3 in amino acids: CAVPSLQGSNYGYTF. For the CDR3, the DNA is TGTGCCGTCCCATCTTTACAGGGGTCTAACTATGGCTACACCTTC.

The rearrangement joins TRBV5-4 to TRBJ1-6, with 8 positions matching TRBD1. Germline V CDR1 and CDR2: SGHNT, YYREEE (reference sequence). Trimming at V came to 3 bases and at J to 3 bases, leaving 2 bases not matched to a gene. This CDR3 has 15 amino acids. CDR3 nucleotide sequence: TGTGCCAGCAGCTCCACAGGGGGCTATAATTCACCCCTCCACTTT. The encoded protein is CASSSTGGYNSPLHF.

The V call is TRBV7-9, the J call TRBJ2-7; TRBD1 agrees at 10 bases. Germline V CDR1 and CDR2: SEHNR, FQNEAQ (reference sequence). This CDR3 contains 14 residues. With 5 bases clipped from V and 4 bases from J, the junction kept 5 bases outside the gene matches. CDR3 protein: CASSRQGAVYEQYF. CDR3 bases: TGTGCCAGCAGCCGACAGGGGGCCGTATACGAGCAGTACTTC.

The rearrangement joins TRBV30 to TRBJ2-1; 9 bases line up with TRBD2. The CDR3 runs to 19 residues. Germline values: CDR1 GTSNPN, CDR2 SVGIG (reference sequence). The junction had 14 bases not matched to a gene; V was cut back by 2 bases and J by 0 bases. The DNA of the CDR3 is TGTGCCTGGAGTATTCGTAGCGGGAGAGAATCGAGCTCCTACAATGAGCAGTTCTTC. It encodes CAWSIRSGRESSSYNEQFF.

The chain employs TRBV25-1 and TRBJ1-2; 7 nucleotides agree with TRBD1. Per germline, CDR1 MGHDK and CDR2 SYGVNS. The CDR3 runs to 15 residues. J lost 4 bases, V lost 3 bases, and 8 bases had no gene match. Here the CDR3 DNA reads TGTGCCAGCAGTGAGTCCTTGACAGGGCCCTATGGCTACACCTTC. Protein: CASSESLTGPYGYTF.

The chain has TRBV7-3 and TRBJ2-3, with 8 bases matching TRBD2. CDR1 and CDR2 (germline): SGHTA, FQGTGA. J gave up 0 bases and V 1 base, and 6 bases lay outside the gene matches. The CDR3 has 17 residues. The DNA for the CDR3 is TGTGCCAGCAGCTTAATCGGGAGCGGGGGAAGCACAGATACGCAGTATTTT. Amino acids: CASSLIGSGGSTDTQYF. Full variable domain (remainder filled in from reference TRBV7-3 and TRBJ2-3): GAGVSQTPSNKVTEKGKYVELRCDPISGHTALYWYRQSLGQGPEFLIYFQGTGAADDSGLPNDRFFAVRPEGSVSTLKIQRTERGDSAVYLCASSLIGSGGSTDTQYFGPGTRLTVL.

V is TRBV27 and J is TRBJ2-1, with 7 bases fitting TRBD1. V trimming: 3 bases; J trimming: 7 bases; junction bases outside the gene matches: 9. The CDR3 consists of 15 residues. In germline, CDR1 is MNHEY, CDR2 SMNVEV (reference sequence). The CDR3 DNA reads TGTGCCAGCAGTTTTGCACAGGGGATTGGGAATGAGCAGTTCTTC. Protein: CASSFAQGIGNEQFF.